This T cell receptor beta chain was profiled in a study of identical twins. CDR3 length: 14 residues. The junction had 11 bases not matched to a gene; V was cut back by 0 bases and J by 13 bases. Each CDR3 protein is one row after TCRdb ran MiXCR on the 5' RACE reads. Found here are around 530,000 distinct CDR3 sequences, roughly 15% of them singletons; the top ten hold 0.44%. This clonotype was seen ten or more times. In addition, the sample was reused for a study of yellow fever vaccine responses in identical twins.

The genes are TRBV12-3 or TRBV12-4 and TRBJ1-1; 7 bases align to TRBD1. The sequence derives from a woman younger than 35 in good health. The sample taken for sequencing was CD4+ T cells sorted from blood. The CDR3 spells CASSLARAGGMVFF. As DNA, the CDR3 is TGTGCCAGCAGTTTAGCGCGGGCAGGGGGGATGGTTTTCTTT.